This T cell receptor (beta chain) was sequenced in a study of shared clonotypes between healthy human individuals. The wider study: The study used three CD4 naive, three CD4 memory, two CD8 naive and one CD8 memory plate per donor.

Approximately 30,000 T cell genomes (approximately 180 ng DNA) went into each sorted-subset replicate. This table comes from immunoSEQ multiplex PCR, and its TCRdb copy is limited to in-frame clones, with some not included. Here the sample spans 1.5 million to 2.5 million clones, less than 95% being singletons. In the naive CD8 group, cells lacked CD45RO and were positively selected for CCR7, so terminally differentiated effector memory CD45RA+ cells were left out. The length of the CDR3 is 16 residues. Germline V gives CDR1 SGHNT, CDR2 YYREEE (reference sequence). Trimming took off 2 bases at V and 4 bases at J, with 16 bases between the two ends. Whole-study results and caveats: Sequencing depth was expected to influence donor clonotype sharing.

About this clone itself: Its antigen is not identified.

The sample comprised naive CD8+ T cells sorted from blood. The chain has TRBV5-4 and TRBJ2-1, with a tentative D call TRBD2 (5 bases). The sequence derives from a man aged 18 to 29 in good health. DNA for the CDR3: TGTGCCAGCAGCTTTTTGGGAGTACGGTTGTACAATGAGCAGTTCTTC. Amino acid sequence: CASSFLGVRLYNEQFF.